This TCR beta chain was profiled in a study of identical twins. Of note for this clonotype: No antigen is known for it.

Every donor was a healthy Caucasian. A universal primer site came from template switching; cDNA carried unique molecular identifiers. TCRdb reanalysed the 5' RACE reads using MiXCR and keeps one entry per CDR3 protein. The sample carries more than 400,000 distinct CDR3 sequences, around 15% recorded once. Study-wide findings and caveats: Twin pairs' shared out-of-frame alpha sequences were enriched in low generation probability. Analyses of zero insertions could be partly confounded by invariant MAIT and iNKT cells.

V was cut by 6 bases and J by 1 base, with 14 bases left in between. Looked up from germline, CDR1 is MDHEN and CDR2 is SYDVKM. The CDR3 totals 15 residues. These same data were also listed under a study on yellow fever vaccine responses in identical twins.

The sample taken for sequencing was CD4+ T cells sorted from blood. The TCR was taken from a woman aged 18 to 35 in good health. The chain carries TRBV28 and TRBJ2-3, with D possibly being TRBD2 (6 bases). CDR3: CASSLRGTRTDTQYF. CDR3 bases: TGTGCCAGCAGCTTGCGCGGGACCCGCACAGATACGCAGTATTTT.